One and the same sample provided the 25 T cell receptor beta chains below, sequenced in a study of technical replicates of blood from a few donors. The method was immunoSEQ multiplex PCR; TCRdb's version includes in-frame clones alone and lacks a portion of them. The sample yields about 97,000 clones, nearly 96% seen once. The material sequenced was T cells isolated from PBMCs. The receptors were gathered from a human donor in good health.

The chain carries TRBV7-9 and TRBJ2-7, with no clear D. V was cut by 5 bases and J by 3 bases, with 11 bases left in between. There are 13 residues in the CDR3. Germline assignment: CDR1 SEHNR and CDR2 FQNEAQ (reference sequence). The CDR3 DNA follows: TGTGCCAGCAGCGCCGCCCCAGGCTACGAGCAGTACTTC. This codes for CASSAAPGYEQYF. Supplemented by reference TRBV7-9 and TRBJ2-7, the full variable domain reads DTGVSQNPRHKITKRGQNVTFRCDPISEHNRLYWYRQTLGQGPEFLTYFQNEAQLEKSRLLSDRFSAERPKGSFSTLEIQRTEQGDSAMYLCASSAAPGYEQYFGPGTRLTVT.

In DNA form, the CDR3 reads TGTGCCGGGGAGGGGCGGGGCTTGCGGGAGACCCAGTACTTC. It encodes CAGEGRGLRETQYF. The V gene is TRBV2, the J gene TRBJ2-5, with 7 bases that match TRBD2. CDR1 and CDR2 from the germline V gene are SNHLY and FYNNEI. The CDR3 covers 14 residues. Trimming at V came to 11 bases and at J to 5 bases, leaving 14 bases not matched to a gene.

The chain links TRBV7-9 to TRBJ1-1, with D unclear. CDR1 is SEHNR, CDR2 FQNEAQ, per germline (reference sequence). The CDR3 consists of 15 residues. The V gene lost 2 bases and the J gene lost 1 base, with 11 bases spanning the gap. The CDR3 is CASSLIEGRNTEAFF. DNA of the CDR3: TGTGCCAGCAGCTTAATCGAGGGAAGGAACACTGAAGCTTTCTTT.

This clone was seen only once. The V and J genes are TRBV15 and TRBJ1-5; unclear D gene. CDR1 is LNHNV and CDR2 is YYDKDF in the germline V gene (reference sequence). CDR3 length: 16 residues. V dropped 1 base and J dropped 2 bases, with 12 bases sitting between them. CDR3 in amino acids: CATSRGGNRGNQPQHF. The DNA of the CDR3 is TGTGCCACCAGCAGAGGAGGGAATAGGGGCAATCAGCCCCAGCATTTT.

This clone was detected only once. The rearrangement joins TRBV19 to TRBJ1-1, with D possibly being TRBD1 (6 bases). V lost 7 bases and J lost 1, with 13 bases in between. The CDR3 has 14 amino acids. From germline, CDR1 is LNHDA and CDR2 SQIVND (reference sequence). CDR3 bases: TGTGCCAGTACCAGACAGGTATCGAACACTGAAGCTTTCTTT. Its translation: CASTRQVSNTEAFF.

This chain uses TRBV5-4 with TRBJ2-2, with D tentatively TRBD1 (5 bases). CDR1 SGHNT and CDR2 YYREEE come from the germline V gene (reference sequence). V was shortened by 0 bases and J by 8 bases, with 11 bases between the two germline ends. The CDR3 is 14 amino acids. For the CDR3, the DNA is TGTGCCAGCAGCTTGGGGGCCAGGGTAGGGGAGCTGTTTTTT. Amino acids: CASSLGARVGELFF.

The chain carries TRBV28 and TRBJ1-4; 10 bases align to TRBD1. J lost 5 bases, V lost 6 bases, and 12 bases had no gene match. Germline CDR1 is MDHEN and CDR2 is SYDVKM. The CDR3 consists of 17 residues. The CDR3: CASSPRGTGVTNEKLFF. Written as DNA, the CDR3 is TGTGCCAGCAGCCCCCGAGGGACAGGGGTTACCAATGAAAAACTGTTTTTT. The full variable domain, completed using reference TRBV28 and TRBJ1-4, is DVKVTQSSRYLVKRTGEKVFLECVQDMDHENMFWYRQDPGLGLRLIYFSYDVKMKEKGDIPEGYSVSREKKERFSLILESASTNQTSMYLCASSPRGTGVTNEKLFFGSGTQLSVL.

This chain joins TRBV7-6 and TRBJ2-7, with 10 nucleotides matching TRBD1. Germline lookup yields CDR1 SGHVS and CDR2 FNYEAQ. The CDR3 runs to 13 residues. Trimming took 5 bases from V and 5 from J; bases not matched to a gene: 3. Here the CDR3 reads CASSLGQGDEQYF. The DNA of the CDR3 is TGTGCCAGCAGCCTCGGACAGGGGGACGAGCAGTACTTC.

The rearrangement links TRBV27 to TRBJ2-7; a possible D gene is TRBD1 (5 bases). Trimming cost V 5 bases and J 7 bases, with 21 bases left between them. CDR1 and CDR2 from the germline V gene are MNHEY and SMNVEV (reference sequence). The CDR3 loop spans 15 amino acids. This CDR3 is CASSKRQTGFYEQYF. CDR3 DNA sequence: TGTGCCAGCAGTAAACGTCAAACAGGATTCTATGAGCAGTACTTC.

J is TRBJ2-2 and V is TRBV7-9; 15 nucleotides line up with TRBD2. The length of the CDR3 is 18 residues. Germline CDR1 is SEHNR and CDR2 is FQNEAQ (reference sequence). The J segment lost 7 bases and the V segment lost 1 base, leaving 7 bases of the junction unmatched. The CDR3 DNA is TGTGCCAGCAGCTTAGTCGGGACTAGCGGGAGGTGGGTCGGGGAGCTGTTTTTT. As protein: CASSLVGTSGRWVGELFF. The full variable domain, rest sourced from reference TRBV7-9 and TRBJ2-2, is DTGVSQNPRHKITKRGQNVTFRCDPISEHNRLYWYRQTLGQGPEFLTYFQNEAQLEKSRLLSDRFSAERPKGSFSTLEIQRTEQGDSAMYLCASSLVGTSGRWVGELFFGEGSRLTVL.

The chain combines TRBV19 with TRBJ2-2, with TRBD1 matching 9 bases. Germline CDR1 and CDR2: LNHDA and SQIVND (reference sequence). The trim removed 11 bases at V and 3 bases at J, leaving 10 bases unmatched. The CDR3 runs 15 residues. CDR3 amino acids: CAAGDRATYTGELFF. In DNA form, the CDR3 reads TGTGCCGCAGGGGACAGGGCCACTTACACCGGGGAGCTGTTTTTT.

The gene calls are TRBV4-1 and TRBJ1-2; 8 bases map to TRBD1. The germline V gene has CDR1 MGHRA and CDR2 YSYEKL. The CDR3 is 16 residues long. The V and J ends lost 6 bases and 5 bases, in that order; junction bases with no gene match: 14. The CDR3 is CASRDPVGQGRYGYTF. CDR3 coding DNA: TGCGCCAGCAGGGACCCGGTAGGACAGGGACGTTATGGCTACACCTTC.

The V gene is TRBV28, the J gene TRBJ1-2; D might be TRBD1 (5 bases). V was shortened by 0 bases and J by 1 base, with 9 bases between the two germline ends. Germline V CDR1 and CDR2: MDHEN, SYDVKM. The CDR3 is 15 amino acids. CDR3 DNA: TGTGCCAGCAGTTTATGGTTCAGGGATAACTATGGCTACACCTTC. Protein: CASSLWFRDNYGYTF.

For this clone: At the DNA level, this CDR3 is encoded by other sequences in the same sample as well. CDR3 sequence: CASSPTSGSYNEQFF. CDR3 bases: TGTGCCAGCTCACCGACTAGCGGGAGCTACAATGAGCAGTTCTTC. The V and J genes are TRBV18 and TRBJ2-1; 12 bases match TRBD2. The CDR3 totals 15 residues. The germline V gene has CDR1 KGHSH and CDR2 LQKENI. V lost 3 bases, J lost 3 bases, and 0 bases stayed unmatched.

The rearrangement uses TRBV9 and TRBJ1-5, with 8 nucleotides matching TRBD1. The V and J ends lost 8 bases and 0 bases, in that order; junction bases with no gene match: 4. CDR1 is SGDLS and CDR2 is YYNGEE in the germline V gene. The CDR3 totals 14 residues. CDR3 nucleotide sequence: TGTGCCAGTGGGACAGGAGATAGCAATCAGCCCCAGCATTTT. Translating gives CASGTGDSNQPQHF.

V gene TRBV20-1 combines with J gene TRBJ2-5; possible D gene TRBD2, 6 bases. Germline V gene sequence: CDR1 DFQATT, CDR2 SNEGSKA (reference sequence). Trimming took off 5 bases at V and 7 bases at J, with 11 bases between the two ends. The CDR3 is made up of 11 amino acids. CDR3 amino acids: CSAWDWGTQYF. In DNA, the CDR3 is TGCAGTGCTTGGGACTGGGGGACCCAGTACTTC.

CDR3 DNA sequence: TGTGCCAGCAGCCAATGGAAGTACGGGTCCTATAATTCACCCCTCCACTTT. This codes for CASSQWKYGSYNSPLHF. This chain connects TRBV14 to TRBJ1-6; D is undetermined. V was cut by 2 bases and J by 1 base, with 12 bases left in between. The germline gives CDR1 SGHDN, CDR2 FVKESK. CDR3 length: 17 residues. The full variable domain, in which reference TRBV14 and TRBJ1-6 provide the parts outside the CDR3, is EAGVTQFPSHSVIEKGQTVTLRCDPISGHDNLYWYRRVMGKEIKFLLHFVKESKQDESGMPNNRFLAERTGGTYSTLKVQPAELEDSGVYFCASSQWKYGSYNSPLHFGNGTRLTVT.

This clone was seen just once. The chain couples TRBV5-5 to TRBJ1-5, with 8 bases that match TRBD1. The germline gives CDR1 SGHKS, CDR2 YYEKEE (reference sequence). CDR3 length: 19 amino acids. Losses at the gene ends were 4 bases for V and 2 bases for J; bases not matched to a gene: 17. The CDR3 here is CASSPSTDRDLVGNQPQHF. The CDR3 DNA reads TGTGCCAGCAGCCCCTCGACGGACAGGGATCTTGTTGGCAATCAGCCCCAGCATTTT.

The V and J genes are TRBV28 and TRBJ1-1; D perhaps matches TRBD1 (5 bases). The V gene lost 5 bases and the J gene lost 1 base, with 11 bases spanning the gap. Germline assignment: CDR1 MDHEN and CDR2 SYDVKM. The CDR3 is 14 amino acids. The CDR3 spells CASSLNRRNTEAFF. The CDR3, as DNA: TGTGCCAGCAGTCTTAACAGGAGGAACACTGAAGCTTTCTTT.

V gene TRBV6-1 combines with J gene TRBJ2-7, with TRBD2 matching 9 bases. CDR3 length equals 14 residues. Germline trimming cut 7 bases from V and 5 bases from J; bases unmatched to any gene: 9. Germline lookup yields CDR1 MNHNS and CDR2 SASEGT. The CDR3 reads CASKIAGEVHEQYF. The CDR3, as DNA: TGTGCCAGCAAAATAGCGGGAGAGGTCCACGAGCAGTACTTC.

The chain carries TRBV27 and TRBJ2-1, with a weak D call TRBD1 (6 bases). The CDR3 sequence is 17 residues long. The V end lost 7 bases, the J end lost 0 bases, and 19 bases lay between the germline ends. Germline V gene lookup returns CDR1 MNHEY and CDR2 SMNVEV (reference sequence). The CDR3 bases are TGTGCCAGCAAGACCCTCCGGGACATATTCTCCTACAATGAGCAGTTCTTC. It translates to CASKTLRDIFSYNEQFF.

V gene TRBV2 combines with J gene TRBJ2-5; 8 bases fit TRBD1. The germline V gene encodes CDR1 SNHLY and CDR2 FYNNEI. V trimming: 5 bases; J trimming: 3 bases; junction bases outside the gene matches: 2. This CDR3 has 13 amino acids. CDR3 sequence (DNA): TGTGCCAGCAGTCAGACAGGGGAAGAGACCCAGTACTTC. Residues: CASSQTGEETQYF.

This clone was counted only a few times. The chain is built from TRBV6-1 and TRBJ2-1; 12 bases fit TRBD1. In germline, CDR1 is MNHNS, CDR2 SASEGT. The J segment lost 7 bases and the V segment lost 2 bases, leaving 6 bases of the junction unmatched. This CDR3 is built from 16 residues. CDR3 DNA: TGTGCCAGCAGTGAACGCGGGACAGGGGGCTGGAATGAGCAGTTCTTC. Protein sequence: CASSERGTGGWNEQFF.

This clone was recorded only once. This chain connects TRBV6-1 to TRBJ1-1; D gene ambiguous. V was cut by 7 bases and J by 4 bases, with 16 bases left in between. From germline, CDR1 is MNHNS and CDR2 SASEGT. The CDR3 runs to 14 residues. The CDR3 reads CASNPLWASTEAFF. The CDR3 nucleotides are TGTGCCAGCAACCCCCTTTGGGCCTCCACTGAAGCTTTCTTT.

CDR3: CASSPTGSTNEKLFF. CDR3 sequence (DNA): TGTGCCAGCAGCCCCACAGGCTCAACTAATGAAAAACTGTTTTTT. The chain links TRBV7-9 to TRBJ1-4, with D tentatively TRBD1 (5 bases). Deletions cut 5 bases from V and 0 bases from J, with 10 bases between. Germline CDR1 is SEHNR and CDR2 is FQNEAQ (reference sequence). This CDR3 contains 15 residues. The variable domain in full, completed from reference TRBV7-9 and TRBJ1-4, reads DTGVSQNPRHKITKRGQNVTFRCDPISEHNRLYWYRQTLGQGPEFLTYFQNEAQLEKSRLLSDRFSAERPKGSFSTLEIQRTEQGDSAMYLCASSPTGSTNEKLFFGSGTQLSVL.